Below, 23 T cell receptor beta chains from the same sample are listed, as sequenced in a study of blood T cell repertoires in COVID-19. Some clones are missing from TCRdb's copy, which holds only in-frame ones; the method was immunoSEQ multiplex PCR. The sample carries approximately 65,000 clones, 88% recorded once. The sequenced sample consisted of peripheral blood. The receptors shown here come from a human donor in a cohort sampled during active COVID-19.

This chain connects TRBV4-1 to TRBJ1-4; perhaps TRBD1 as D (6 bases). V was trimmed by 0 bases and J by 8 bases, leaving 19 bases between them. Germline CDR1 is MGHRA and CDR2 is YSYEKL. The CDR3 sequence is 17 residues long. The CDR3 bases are TGCGCCAGCAGCCAAGAGGGAGGGGGGAGCATCGGAGAAAAACTGTTTTTT. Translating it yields CASSQEGGGSIGEKLFF.

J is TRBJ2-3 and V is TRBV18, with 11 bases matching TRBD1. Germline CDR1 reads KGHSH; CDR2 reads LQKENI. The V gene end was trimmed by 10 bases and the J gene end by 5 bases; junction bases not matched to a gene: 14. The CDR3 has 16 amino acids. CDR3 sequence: CATRLRTGGPGDTQYF. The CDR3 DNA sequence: TGTGCCACCCGGCTCCGGACAGGGGGCCCGGGAGATACGCAGTATTTT.

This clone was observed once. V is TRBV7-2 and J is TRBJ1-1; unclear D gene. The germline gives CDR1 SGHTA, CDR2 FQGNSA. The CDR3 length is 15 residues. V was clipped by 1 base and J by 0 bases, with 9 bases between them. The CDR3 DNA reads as TGTGCCAGCAGCTTAGGGCGCAGGTTGAACACTGAAGCTTTCTTT. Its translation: CASSLGRRLNTEAFF.

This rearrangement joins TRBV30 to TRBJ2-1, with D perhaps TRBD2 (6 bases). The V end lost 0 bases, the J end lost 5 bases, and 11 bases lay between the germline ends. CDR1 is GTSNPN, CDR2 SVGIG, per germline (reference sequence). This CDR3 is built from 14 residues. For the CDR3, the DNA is TGTGCCTGGAGTGTAGGGCGACTAGACAATGAGCAGTTCTTC. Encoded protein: CAWSVGRLDNEQFF.

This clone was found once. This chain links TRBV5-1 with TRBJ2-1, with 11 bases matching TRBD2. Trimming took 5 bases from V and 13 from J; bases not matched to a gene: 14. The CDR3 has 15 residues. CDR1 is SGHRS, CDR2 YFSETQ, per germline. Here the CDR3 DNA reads TGCGCCAGCAGGCTTAATAGCGGGGGGGACCAATCTCAGTTCTTC. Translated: CASRLNSGGDQSQFF.

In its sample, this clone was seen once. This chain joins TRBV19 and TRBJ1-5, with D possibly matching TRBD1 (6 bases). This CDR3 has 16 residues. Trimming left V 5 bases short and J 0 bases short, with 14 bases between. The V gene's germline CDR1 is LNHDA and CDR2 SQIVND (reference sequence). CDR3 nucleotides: TGTGCCAGTAGTGAGGACAGCCAATATAGCAATCAGCCCCAGCATTTT. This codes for CASSEDSQYSNQPQHF.

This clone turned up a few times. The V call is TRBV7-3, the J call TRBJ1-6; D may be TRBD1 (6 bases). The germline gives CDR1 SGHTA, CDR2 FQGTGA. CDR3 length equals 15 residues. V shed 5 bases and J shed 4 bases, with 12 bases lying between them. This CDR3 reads CASSQGHPYNSPLHF. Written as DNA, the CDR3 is TGTGCCAGCAGCCAGGGACATCCGTATAATTCACCCCTCCACTTT.

This CDR3 reads CASRQILQETQYF. CDR3 DNA sequence: TGCGCCAGTCGACAAATACTTCAAGAGACCCAGTACTTC. The rearrangement uses TRBV5-1 and TRBJ2-5; D gene uncertain. The germline V and J ends were trimmed by 8 bases and 2 bases, with 13 bases remaining between them. The CDR3 contains 13 residues. Germline CDR1 SGHRS, CDR2 YFSETQ.

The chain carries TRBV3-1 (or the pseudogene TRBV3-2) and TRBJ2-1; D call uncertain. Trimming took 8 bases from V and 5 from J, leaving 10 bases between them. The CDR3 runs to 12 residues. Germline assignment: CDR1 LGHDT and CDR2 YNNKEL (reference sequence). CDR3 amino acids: CASVRGNNEQFF. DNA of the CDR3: TGTGCCAGCGTGAGAGGCAACAATGAGCAGTTCTTC.

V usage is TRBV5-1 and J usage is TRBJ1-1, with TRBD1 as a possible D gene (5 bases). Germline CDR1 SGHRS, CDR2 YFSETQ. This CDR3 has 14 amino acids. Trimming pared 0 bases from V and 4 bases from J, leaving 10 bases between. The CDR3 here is CASSLGAGGTEAFF. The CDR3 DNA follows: TGCGCCAGCAGCTTGGGGGCCGGGGGCACTGAAGCTTTCTTT.

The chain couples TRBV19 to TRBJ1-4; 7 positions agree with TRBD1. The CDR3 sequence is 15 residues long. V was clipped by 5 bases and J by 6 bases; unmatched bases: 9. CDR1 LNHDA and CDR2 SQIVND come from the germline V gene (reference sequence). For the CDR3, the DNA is TGTGCCAGTAGTGCCGAAAACAGGGGTGATGAAAAACTGTTTTTT. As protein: CASSAENRGDEKLFF.

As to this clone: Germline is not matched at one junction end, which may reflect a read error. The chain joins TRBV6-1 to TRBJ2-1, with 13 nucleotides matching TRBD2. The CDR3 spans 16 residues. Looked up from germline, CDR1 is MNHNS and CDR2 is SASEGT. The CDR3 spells CASSEVVLAGGGEQFF. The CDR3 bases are TGTGCCAGCAGCGAAGTCGTACTAGCGGGGGGGGGTGAGCAGTTCTTC.

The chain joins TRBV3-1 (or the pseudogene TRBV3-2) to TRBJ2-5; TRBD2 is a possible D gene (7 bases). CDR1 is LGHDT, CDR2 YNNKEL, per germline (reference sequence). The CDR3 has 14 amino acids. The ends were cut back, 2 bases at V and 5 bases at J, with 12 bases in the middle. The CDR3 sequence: CASSQRGGGETQYF. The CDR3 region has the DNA TGTGCCAGCAGCCAAAGGGGCGGGGGCGAGACCCAGTACTTC.

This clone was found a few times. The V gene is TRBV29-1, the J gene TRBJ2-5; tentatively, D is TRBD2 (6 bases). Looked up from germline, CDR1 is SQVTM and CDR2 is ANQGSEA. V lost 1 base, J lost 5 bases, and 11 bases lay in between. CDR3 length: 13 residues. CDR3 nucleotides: TGCAGCGTTGAAGCAAAACGGGGGGAGACCCAGTACTTC. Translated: CSVEAKRGETQYF. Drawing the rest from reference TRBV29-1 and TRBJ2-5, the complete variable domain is SAVISQKPSRDICQRGTSLTIQCQVDSQVTMMFWYRQQPGQSLTLIATANQGSEATYESGFVIDKFPISRPNLTFSTLTVSNMSPEDSSIYLCSVEAKRGETQYFGPGTRLLVL.

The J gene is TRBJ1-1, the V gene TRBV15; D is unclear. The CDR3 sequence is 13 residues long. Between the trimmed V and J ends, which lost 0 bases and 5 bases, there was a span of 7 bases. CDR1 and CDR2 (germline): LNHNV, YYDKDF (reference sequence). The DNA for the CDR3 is TGTGCCACCAGCAGAGAACCTAGGACTGAAGCTTTCTTT. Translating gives CATSREPRTEAFF.

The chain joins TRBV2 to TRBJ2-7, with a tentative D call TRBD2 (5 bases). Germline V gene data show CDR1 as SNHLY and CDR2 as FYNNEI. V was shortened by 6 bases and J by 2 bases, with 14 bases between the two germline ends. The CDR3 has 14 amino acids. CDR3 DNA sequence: TGTGCCAGCAGCTACCGCCCGCGGGCCTACGAGCAGTACTTC. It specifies CASSYRPRAYEQYF.

CDR3 sequence reads: CASSPTRGSSGNTIYF. The CDR3 coding sequence is TGTGCCAGCTCACCTACCCGCGGGAGCTCTGGAAACACCATATATTTT. The gene calls are TRBV18 and TRBJ1-3; D remains ambiguous. V lost 3 bases, J lost 0 bases, and 12 bases lay in between. The germline V gene encodes CDR1 KGHSH and CDR2 LQKENI. This CDR3 is built from 16 residues.

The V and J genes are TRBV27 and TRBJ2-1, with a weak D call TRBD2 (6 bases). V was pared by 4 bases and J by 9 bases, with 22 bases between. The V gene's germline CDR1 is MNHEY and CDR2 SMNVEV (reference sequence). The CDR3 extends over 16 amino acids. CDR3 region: CASSSRRGARDIEQFF. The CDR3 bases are TGTGCCAGCAGTTCCCGCCGCGGGGCCCGTGATATTGAGCAGTTCTTC.

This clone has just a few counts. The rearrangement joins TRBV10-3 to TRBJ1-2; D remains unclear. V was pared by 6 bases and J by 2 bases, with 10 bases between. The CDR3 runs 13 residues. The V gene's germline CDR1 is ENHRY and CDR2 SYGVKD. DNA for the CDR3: TGTGCCATCAGGCCGGACTTCAACTATGGCTACACCTTC. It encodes CAIRPDFNYGYTF.

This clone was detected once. CDR3 sequence reads: CASSRGSSNQPQHF. The CDR3 nucleotides read TGTGCCAGCAGTCGGGGAAGTAGCAATCAGCCCCAGCATTTT. The chain couples TRBV7-2 to TRBJ1-5; D not resolved. The CDR3 is 14 amino acids. Germline V gene lookup returns CDR1 SGHTA and CDR2 FQGNSA. Trimming took 6 bases from V and 0 from J, leaving 9 bases between them.

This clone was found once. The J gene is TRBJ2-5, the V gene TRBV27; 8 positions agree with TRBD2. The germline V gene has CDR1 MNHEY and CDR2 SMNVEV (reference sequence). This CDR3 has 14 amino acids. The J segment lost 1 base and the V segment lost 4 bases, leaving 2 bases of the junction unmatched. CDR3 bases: TGTGCCAGCAGTTCACTAGCGGCCCAAGAGACCCAGTACTTC. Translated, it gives CASSSLAAQETQYF.

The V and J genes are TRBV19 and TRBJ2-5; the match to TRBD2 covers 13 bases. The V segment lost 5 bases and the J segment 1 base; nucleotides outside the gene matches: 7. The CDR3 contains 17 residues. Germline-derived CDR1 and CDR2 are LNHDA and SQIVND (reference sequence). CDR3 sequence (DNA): TGTGCCAGTAGTCCAGGACTAGCGGGGGCCACCCAAGAGACCCAGTACTTC. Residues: CASSPGLAGATQETQYF.

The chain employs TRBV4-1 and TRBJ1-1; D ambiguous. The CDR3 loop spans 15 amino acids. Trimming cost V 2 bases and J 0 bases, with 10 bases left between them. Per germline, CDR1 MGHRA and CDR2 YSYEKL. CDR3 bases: TGCGCCAGCAGCCAAATTCCCGGGGTGAACACTGAAGCTTTCTTT. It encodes CASSQIPGVNTEAFF.